What follows is one T cell receptor (beta chain) and its context. Its target is unknown. Sequenced by immunoSEQ multiplex PCR; TCRdb stores in-frame clones only, minus some. The repertoire includes about 46,000 clones, more than 85% of them detected once, and over 50% sits in the top ten. These data are taken from a study of OX40 agonist ivuxolimab in advanced cancers. Whole-study context: Patients received the agonistic anti-OX40 (CD134) antibody ivuxolimab.

The CDR3 runs to 17 residues. Germline lookup yields CDR1 MGHRA and CDR2 YSYEKL. Trimming at V came to 1 base and at J to 6 bases, leaving 12 bases not matched to a gene. General study findings and limits: The study found that CD8+ T cells averaged more expanded clones than CD4+. Clonal expansion from baseline to week 6 occurred in both CD4+ and CD8+ T cells.

The V gene is TRBV4-1, the J gene TRBJ2-7, with 10 positions matching TRBD1. The sequenced sample was CD4+ or CD8+ T cells sorted from blood, obtained in a trial of the OX40 agonist ivuxolimab. The clonotype originates from an adult with an advanced solid tumor such as melanoma, head and neck, liver or kidney cancer. CDR3 protein: CASSQVPGQGTRSEQYF. CDR3 sequence (DNA): TGCGCCAGCAGCCAAGTCCCGGGACAGGGGACGAGGTCCGAGCAGTACTTC.